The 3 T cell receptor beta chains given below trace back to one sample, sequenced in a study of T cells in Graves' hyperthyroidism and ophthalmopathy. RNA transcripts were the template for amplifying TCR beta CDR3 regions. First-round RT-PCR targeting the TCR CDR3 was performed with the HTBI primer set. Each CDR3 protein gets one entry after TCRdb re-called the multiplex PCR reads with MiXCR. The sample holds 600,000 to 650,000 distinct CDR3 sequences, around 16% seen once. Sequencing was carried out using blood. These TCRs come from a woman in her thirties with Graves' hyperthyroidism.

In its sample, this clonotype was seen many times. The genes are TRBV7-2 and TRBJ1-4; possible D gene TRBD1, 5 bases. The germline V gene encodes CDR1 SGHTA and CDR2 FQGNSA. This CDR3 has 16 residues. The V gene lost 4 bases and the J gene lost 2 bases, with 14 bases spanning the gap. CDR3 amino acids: CASSSRARGTNEKLFF. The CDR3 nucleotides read TGTGCCAGCAGCTCCCGGGCCCGGGGGACTAATGAAAAACTGTTTTTT.

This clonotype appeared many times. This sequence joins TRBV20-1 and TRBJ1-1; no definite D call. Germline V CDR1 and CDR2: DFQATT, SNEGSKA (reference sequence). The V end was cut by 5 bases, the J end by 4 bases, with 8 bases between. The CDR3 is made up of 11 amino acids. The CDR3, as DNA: TGCAGTGCTTCAGAGGCCACTGAAGCTTTCTTT. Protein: CSASEATEAFF.

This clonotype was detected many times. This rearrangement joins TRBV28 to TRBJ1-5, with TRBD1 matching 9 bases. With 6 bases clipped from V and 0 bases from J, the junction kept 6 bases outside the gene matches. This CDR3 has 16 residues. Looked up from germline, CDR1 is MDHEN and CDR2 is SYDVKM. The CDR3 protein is CASRSPGQGSNQPQHF. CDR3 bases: TGTGCCAGCAGGTCCCCGGGACAGGGTAGCAATCAGCCCCAGCATTTT.